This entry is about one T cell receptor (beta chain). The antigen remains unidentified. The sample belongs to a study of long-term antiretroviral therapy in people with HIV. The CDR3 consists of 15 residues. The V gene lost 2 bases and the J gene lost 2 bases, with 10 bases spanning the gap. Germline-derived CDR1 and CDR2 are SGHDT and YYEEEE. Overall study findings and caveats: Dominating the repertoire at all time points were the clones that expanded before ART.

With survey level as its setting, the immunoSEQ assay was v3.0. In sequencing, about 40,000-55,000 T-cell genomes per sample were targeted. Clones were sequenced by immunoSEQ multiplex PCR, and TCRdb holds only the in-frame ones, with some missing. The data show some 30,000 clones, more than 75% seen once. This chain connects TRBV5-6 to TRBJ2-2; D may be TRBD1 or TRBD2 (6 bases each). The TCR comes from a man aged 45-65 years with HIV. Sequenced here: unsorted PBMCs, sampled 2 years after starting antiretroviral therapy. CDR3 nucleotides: TGTGCCAGCAGCTTAGGGGGAGGAAACACCGGGGAGCTGTTTTTT. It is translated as CASSLGGGNTGELFF.